This T cell receptor (beta chain) was obtained from a study of blood T cell repertoires in COVID-19. Study-level background: The study drew acute and convalescent COVID-19 samples from the United States, Italy and Spain. The analysed material was cDNA or gDNA that came from T cells, B-cell-depleted T cells, or PBMCs.

Per the germline V gene, CDR1 is SGHAT and CDR2 is FQNNGV. V lost 6 bases to trimming and J lost 0 bases, with 21 bases between them. The CDR3 extends over 19 amino acids. Per the original methods: Nucleated cell counts were estimated from reference gene primer amplification. Data came from immunoSEQ multiplex PCR; TCRdb stores just in-frame clones and leaves some out. V, J and clone size are those of that table, while D and trimming were read from the DNA. The sample gives around 310,000 clones, over 75% of which show up once; roughly 4.1% is in the top ten. The receptor's source is a woman aged 45-60 years with active or convalescent COVID-19. The rearrangement uses TRBV11-2 and TRBJ2-6, with D maybe TRBD2 (5 bases). Sequenced input: peripheral blood. CDR3 sequence: CASRSSLGGSYSGANVLTF. The DNA of the CDR3 is TGTGCCAGCAGGTCCTCTCTTGGAGGAAGCTACTCTGGGGCCAACGTCCTGACTTTC.